This T cell receptor (beta chain) was captured by sequencing in a study of Ad26.COV2.S vaccination and SARS-CoV-2 variants. Study context: Into the muscle, Ad26.COV2.S was dosed once or twice, 56 days apart.

Points on this clone: The antigen is undetermined.

In germline, CDR1 is LGHNA, CDR2 YSLEER. With 1 base removed from V and 4 bases from J, the gap between germline ends came to 13 bases. The CDR3 spans 16 residues. The treatment: around 19 received Ad26.COV2.S at low or high dose, single or two shots; 5 received placebo; per-sample allocation not given. The samples date from day 63 after the first vaccine or placebo injection. A Boston adult aged 18-55 years was the donor. Points from the study as a whole: Vaccinees and placebo recipients showed similar non-spike TCR breadth. Post-vaccination spike-specific CD8+ and CD4+ T cell responses reportedly had substantial breadth.

Produced via immunoSEQ multiplex PCR; TCRdb's table is partial and in-frame only. The sample holds hundreds of thousands of clones; 70% to 90% are singletons and the top ten take around 1.4%. V and J are TRBV4-3 and TRBJ2-2; D not certain. The clonotype comes from a person aged 18-60 years who received the Ad26.COV2.S COVID-19 vaccine or a placebo. The material was peripheral blood, obtained in a trial of Ad26.COV2.S vaccine versus placebo. CDR3 protein: CASSQAGRYATGELFF. The CDR3 DNA reads as TGCGCCAGCAGCCAAGCGGGCAGGTACGCCACCGGGGAGCTGTTTTTT.